This entry describes one T cell receptor (beta chain). Its antigen remains unidentified. This sample was taken from a study of T cell repertoires in cytomegalovirus infection. Study summary: Public TCR beta signatures provided an indication of both CMV infection and a matching HLA type. Study findings and constraints: Cumulated frequencies of public TCR beta families served to identify carriers of CMV plus the relevant HLA.

TCRdb called the reads again in MiXCR, with one record for every CDR3 protein. The sample has some 700,000 distinct CDR3 sequences; 35% to 45% are singletons. This CDR3 spans 15 amino acids. With 6 bases removed from V and 1 base from J, the gap between germline ends came to 16 bases. Germline CDR1 reads MDHEN; CDR2 reads SYDVKM. The source of this sequence is a human donor in good health (CMV status not recorded). Some clones in this sample may be carry-over from other donors' samples. The V and J genes are TRBV28 and TRBJ2-7; TRBD1 is a possible D gene (6 bases). Sequenced: PBMCs. CDR3 sequence: CASSSADRRSYEQYF. CDR3 coding DNA: TGTGCCAGCAGCTCCGCTGACAGGAGGTCCTACGAGCAGTACTTC. The full variable domain, in which reference TRBV28 and TRBJ2-7 provide the parts outside the CDR3, is DVKVTQSSRYLVKRTGEKVFLECVQDMDHENMFWYRQDPGLGLRLIYFSYDVKMKEKGDIPEGYSVSREKKERFSLILESASTNQTSMYLCASSSADRRSYEQYFGPGTRLTVT.